Listed below are T cell receptor beta chains from one sample, sequenced in a study of blood T cell repertoires in COVID-19. The assay was immunoSEQ multiplex PCR, and TCRdb's table has in-frame clones only and misses some. There are hundreds of thousands of clones in the sample; 75% to 85% occur only once, and roughly 4.6% lies in the top ten. The specimen was peripheral blood. All receptors come from a man in his fifties with active or convalescent COVID-19. The CDR3 runs from the conserved cysteine through the conserved F or W. The D gene is left open where the match is weak. Not all rows give a size; the values are once, few, many and, for expanded clones, a class.

size,V,D,CDR3
.,TRBV4-3,.,CASSQDLRQNNEQFF
.,TRBV28,.,CASSKRGTGSLGKGTQYF
.,TRBV19,.,CATKNQQGHESQPQHF
.,TRBV10-2,.,CASSYPGEHSGANVLTF
.,TRBV28,TRBD2,CASSFSQAGSYEQYF
.,TRBV7-8,TRBD1,CASGQGDYEQYF
.,TRBV6-1,TRBD2,CASSERGLAGAGTGELFF
once,TRBV28,TRBD2,CASRGLAGVTYNEQFF
.,TRBV27,TRBD2,CASSFTTYLSGREDYEQYF
.,TRBV2,TRBD2,CASNPTSHEQFF
.,TRBV4-1,.,CASSQDEGWGHFGNTIYF
few,TRBV5-4,.,CASSLTGGAEAFF
.,TRBV4-3,.,CASSQGLAVSYNEQFF
few,TRBV5-4,TRBD2,CASSFGGGATYEQYF
.,TRBV5-1,.,CASNPLSGTSYNEQFF
once,TRBV12-3/TRBV12-4,.,CASSSPGHSAQHF
.,TRBV6-2/TRBV6-3,TRBD2,CASSDLAGGGTDTQYF
.,TRBV6-4,TRBD1,CASSPTSIQGALYGYTF
.,TRBV7-9,TRBD2,CASSRLAGRAGELFF
.,TRBV11-3,TRBD1,CASSLGGTGAADTQYF
.,TRBV4-1,.,CASSLRDGRGGFYEQYF
once,TRBV29-1,TRBD2,CSVEGGGSYNEQFF
.,TRBV19,TRBD2,CASSGPSGGVGDTQYF
.,TRBV7-9,.,CASRSGFFAPNAGELFF
.,TRBV6-1,TRBD1,CASSEVFWDRVYEQYF
.,TRBV28,.,CASSYQRGLAKNIQYF
.,TRBV6-1,.,CASSEVGGGKLFF
.,TRBV24-1,.,CATSDSKTVLWEEVYEQYF
.,TRBV28,TRBD1,CASSLDRGTKNIQYF
.,TRBV24-1,.,CATSAPGEAFF
once,TRBV5-1,TRBD1,CASSLQGGQPQHF
.,TRBV7-9,.,CASRPSGANTGELFF
few,TRBV29-1,.,CSVQEGDTEAFF
.,TRBV7-3,.,CASSRTQGLGYNEQFF
.,TRBV28,.,CASSPPGANEKLFF
.,TRBV5-1,.,CASSSTRADTEAFF
.,TRBV7-9,.,CASSLARQMNTEAFF
.,TRBV6-2/TRBV6-3,.,CASSAGGPPHEQYF
.,TRBV3-1/TRBV3-2,.,CASGRQNNEQFF
.,TRBV9,.,CASSVGGTNSPLHF
.,TRBV2,.,CASSVSPEAFF
.,TRBV6-2/TRBV6-3,.,CASSHEVDRAPLHF
.,TRBV28,TRBD2,CASSPGTSVYEQYF
.,TRBV9,.,CASSAGGDLYNSPLHF
.,TRBV28,.,CASSARRGNQETQYF